This TCR beta chain was recovered during a study of blood T cell repertoires in COVID-19. Study background: Some COVID-19 samples were acute and others convalescent; all came from the United States, Italy and Spain. The analysed material was cDNA or gDNA that came from T cells, B-cell-depleted T cells, or PBMCs.

Authors' methods: The authors estimated nucleated cell counts from reference gene primer amplification. Profiling relied on immunoSEQ multiplex PCR, and the TCRdb table lists in-frame clones only, not all of them. V and J calls and clone size follow that table, whereas D and trimming were derived from the DNA. The sample holds around 280,000 clones; about nine tenths are singletons and the top ten take 2% to 2.5%. This clone was detected once. The CDR3 consists of 14 residues. V was cut by 2 bases and J by 1 base, with 9 bases left in between. Germline loops: CDR1 SGDLS, CDR2 YYNGEE. This chain uses TRBV9 with TRBJ1-2; D not certain. This sequence was found in a woman aged 45-65 years who had recovered from COVID-19. The sample consisted of peripheral blood. The CDR3 region is CASSVQALNYGYTF. The CDR3 DNA reads as TGTGCCAGCAGCGTGCAAGCTCTTAACTATGGCTACACCTTC.